The T cell receptor beta chain under discussion was sequenced for a study of patients and donors after allogeneic stem cell transplantation. The germline V and J ends were trimmed by 5 bases and 1 base, with 11 bases remaining between them. The CDR3 contains 13 residues. Per germline, CDR1 SQVTM and CDR2 ANQGSEA. TCRdb analysed the RT-PCR reads with MiXCR anew, one entry per CDR3 protein. This table holds some 230,000 distinct CDR3 sequences, roughly 15% found once. This TCR derives from a human donor who was either an allogeneic HSCT recipient or a stem cell or donor lymphocyte infusion donor (not recorded which). It is not recorded whose cells these are; they may come from a transplant donor. This sequence joins TRBV29-1 and TRBJ1-1; a possible D gene is TRBD1 (6 bases). Sequenced material: blood, either unsorted or a sorted T cell fraction (not recorded which). The CDR3 loop reads CSVRPGQNTEAFF. Written as DNA, the CDR3 is TGCAGCGTTCGCCCGGGACAGAACACTGAAGCTTTCTTT.